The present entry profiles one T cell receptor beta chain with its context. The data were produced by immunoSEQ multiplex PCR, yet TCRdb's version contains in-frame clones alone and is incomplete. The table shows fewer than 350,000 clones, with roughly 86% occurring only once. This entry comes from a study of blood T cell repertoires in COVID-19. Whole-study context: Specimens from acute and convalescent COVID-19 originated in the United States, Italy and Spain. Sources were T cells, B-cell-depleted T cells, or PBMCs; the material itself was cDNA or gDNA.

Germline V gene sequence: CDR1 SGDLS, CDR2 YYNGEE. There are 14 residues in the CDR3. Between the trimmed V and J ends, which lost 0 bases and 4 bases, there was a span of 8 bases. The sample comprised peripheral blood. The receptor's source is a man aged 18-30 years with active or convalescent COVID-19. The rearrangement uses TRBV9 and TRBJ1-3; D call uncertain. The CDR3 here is CASSVAFGGNTIYF. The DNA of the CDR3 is TGTGCCAGCAGCGTAGCTTTCGGGGGAAACACCATATATTTT.